These 13 T cell receptor beta chains originate from one sample sequenced in a study of shared clonotypes between healthy human individuals. This table comes from immunoSEQ multiplex PCR, and its TCRdb copy is limited to in-frame clones, with some not included. The sample contains about 1 million clones, around 74% of which appear only once. The specimen sequenced was memory CD4+ T cells sorted from blood. Subset given: CD45RA-negative fraction. Source of these receptors: a young man in good health.

The chain recombines TRBV7-3 with TRBJ2-2, with TRBD2 identical over 12 bases. The CDR3 has 16 amino acids. CDR1 SGHTA and CDR2 FQGTGA come from the germline V gene. The J segment lost 5 bases and the V segment lost 4 bases, leaving 5 bases of the junction unmatched. For the CDR3, the DNA is TGTGCCAGCAGCTCGGGACTAGCGGGCGGGACCGGGGAGCTGTTTTTT. Protein product: CASSSGLAGGTGELFF.

The chain recombines TRBV18 with TRBJ2-2, with 12 bases lining up with TRBD1. The CDR3 runs to 15 residues. Germline values: CDR1 KGHSH, CDR2 LQKENI. Germline trimming cut 6 bases from V and 7 bases from J; bases unmatched to any gene: 6. The CDR3 DNA is TGTGCCAGCTCTCCCGGGACAGGGGGCATCGGGGAGCTGTTTTTT. It yields the protein CASSPGTGGIGELFF. The full variable domain, its missing parts supplied by reference TRBV18 and TRBJ2-2, is NAGVMQNPRHLVRRRGQEARLRCSPMKGHSHVYWYRQLPEEGLKFMVYLQKENIIDESGMPKERFSAEFPKEGPSILRIQQVVRGDSAAYFCASSPGTGGIGELFFGEGSRLTVL.

This clone was seen only a few times. J is TRBJ1-1 and V is TRBV6-1, with a weak D call TRBD1 (6 bases). V lost 10 bases, J lost 3 bases, and 18 bases lay in between. Germline V gene sequence: CDR1 MNHNS, CDR2 SASEGT. This CDR3 comprises 14 residues. The CDR3 DNA is TGTGCCACCGAAAAAGGACAGAGCCACACTGAAGCTTTCTTT. It codes for CATEKGQSHTEAFF.

The chain joins TRBV29-1 to TRBJ2-3, with no clear D. This CDR3 is 14 amino acids long. Looked up from germline, CDR1 is SQVTM and CDR2 is ANQGSEA. Trimming took off 4 bases at V and 4 bases at J, with 15 bases between the two ends. This CDR3 reads CSVAQGPRADTQYF. For the CDR3, the DNA is TGCAGCGTTGCTCAAGGACCCCGGGCAGATACGCAGTATTTT.

This clone has a handful of counts. J is TRBJ1-1 and V is TRBV6-6; possible D gene TRBD1, 5 bases. The CDR3 is 13 amino acids. The V and J ends lost 5 bases and 6 bases respectively, with 13 bases between them. Germline CDR1 reads MNHNY; CDR2 reads SVGAGI (reference sequence). The DNA for the CDR3 is TGTGCCAGCAGTGTATCAGGGTTCCCTGAAGCTTTCTTT. Residues: CASSVSGFPEAFF.

The chain links TRBV7-8 to TRBJ1-6; 8 bases align to TRBD1. The CDR3 totals 18 residues. Germline V lookup: CDR1 SGHVS, CDR2 FQNEAQ. Trimming removed 2 bases from V and 0 bases from J; junction bases left unmatched: 6. CDR3 sequence reads: CASSLTRTGSSYNSPLHF. The CDR3 region has the DNA TGTGCCAGCAGCTTAACGAGGACAGGGAGCTCCTATAATTCACCCCTCCACTTT.

The chain uses TRBV30 and TRBJ1-4; D remains ambiguous. Germline V gene sequence: CDR1 GTSNPN, CDR2 SVGIG (reference sequence). The ends were cut back, 4 bases at V and 0 bases at J, with 15 bases in the middle. This CDR3 is 16 amino acids long. The CDR3 protein is CAWNSPPTATNEKLFF. The DNA of the CDR3 is TGTGCCTGGAATTCTCCCCCCACAGCAACTAATGAAAAACTGTTTTTT.

This clone appeared a few times. The rearrangement links TRBV28 to TRBJ2-3, with TRBD2 identical over 14 bases. Trimming at V came to 5 bases and at J to 0 bases, leaving 13 bases not matched to a gene. Germline CDR1 is MDHEN and CDR2 is SYDVKM. This CDR3 has 20 residues. The CDR3: CASSLSKGLAGALSTDTQYF. Here the CDR3 DNA reads TGTGCCAGCAGTCTAAGTAAGGGACTAGCGGGGGCCCTTAGCACAGATACGCAGTATTTT. The full variable domain, its missing parts supplied by reference TRBV28 and TRBJ2-3, is DVKVTQSSRYLVKRTGEKVFLECVQDMDHENMFWYRQDPGLGLRLIYFSYDVKMKEKGDIPEGYSVSREKKERFSLILESASTNQTSMYLCASSLSKGLAGALSTDTQYFGPGTRLTVL.

The chain employs TRBV7-6 and TRBJ1-1, with D possibly being TRBD1 (6 bases). The CDR3 covers 13 residues. V was pared by 3 bases and J by 3 bases, with 8 bases between. The V gene's germline CDR1 is SGHVS and CDR2 FNYEAQ. The CDR3 protein is CASSLGAHTEAFF. DNA of the CDR3: TGTGCCAGCAGCTTGGGGGCGCACACTGAAGCTTTCTTT. The full variable domain, its missing parts supplied by reference TRBV7-6 and TRBJ1-1, is GAGVSQSPRYKVTKRGQDVALRCDPISGHVSLYWYRQALGQGPEFLTYFNYEAQQDKSGLPNDRFSAERPEGSISTLTIQRTEQRDSAMYRCASSLGAHTEAFFGQGTRLTVV.

V is TRBV7-3 and J is TRBJ2-3; TRBD1 matches at 7 bases. V lost 0 bases to trimming and J lost 0 bases; unmatched junction nucleotides: 6. This CDR3 contains 17 residues. Germline assignment: CDR1 SGHTA and CDR2 FQGTGA. The CDR3 nucleotides read TGTGCCAGCAGCTTAACGTACGCAGGGGGAAGCACAGATACGCAGTATTTT. This codes for CASSLTYAGGSTDTQYF.

CDR3 bases: TGTGCCAGCAGCCTGAGGGGTACCCTTGACTCTGGAAACACCATATATTTT. Its translation: CASSLRGTLDSGNTIYF. This chain joins TRBV7-9 and TRBJ1-3; D is perhaps TRBD1 (5 bases). The germline V gene encodes CDR1 SEHNR and CDR2 FQNEAQ (reference sequence). The length of the CDR3 is 17 residues. V lost 5 bases, J lost 0 bases, and 17 bases lay in between.

The rearrangement uses TRBV6-4 and TRBJ2-3, with D perhaps TRBD1 or TRBD2 (6 bases each). The germline gives CDR1 MRHNA, CDR2 SNTAGT. The V end lost 6 bases, the J end lost 14 bases, and 18 bases lay between the germline ends. The CDR3 runs to 12 residues. In nucleotides, the CDR3 is TGTGCCAGCAGCCCGATTGGGGGGCCGCGGTATTTT. Amino acid sequence: CASSPIGGPRYF.

The rearrangement links TRBV10-3 to TRBJ2-3; D unresolved. The CDR3 sequence is 11 residues long. The germline V gene has CDR1 ENHRY and CDR2 SYGVKD. Trimming took off 6 bases at V and 5 bases at J, with 6 bases between the two ends. The CDR3 reads CAIRDVDTQYF. The DNA of the CDR3 is TGTGCCATCAGGGACGTAGATACGCAGTATTTT.